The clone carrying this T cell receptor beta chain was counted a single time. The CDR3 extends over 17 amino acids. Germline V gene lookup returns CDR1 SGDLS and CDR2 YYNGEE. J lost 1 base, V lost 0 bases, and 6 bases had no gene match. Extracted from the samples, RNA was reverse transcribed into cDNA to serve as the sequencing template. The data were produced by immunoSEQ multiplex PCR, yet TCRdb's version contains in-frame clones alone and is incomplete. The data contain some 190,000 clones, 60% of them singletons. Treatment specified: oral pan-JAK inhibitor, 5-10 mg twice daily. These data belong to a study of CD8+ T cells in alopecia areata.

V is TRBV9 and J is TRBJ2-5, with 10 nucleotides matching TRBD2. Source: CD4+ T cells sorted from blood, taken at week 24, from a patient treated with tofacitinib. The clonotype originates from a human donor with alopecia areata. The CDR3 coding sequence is TGTGCCAGCAGCGTAGACCCTACTAGCGGGGTCCAAGAGACCCAGTACTTC. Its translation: CASSVDPTSGVQETQYF.